This entry describes one T cell receptor (beta chain). No antigen is known for it. This sample stems from a study of radiation and T cells in renal cell carcinoma. Study information: Nephrectomy followed 15 Gy stereotactic body radiation by 4 weeks. Overall study results and limits: No pretreatment tumor biopsies were available for baseline clonotypes.

Sequencing was performed with immunoSEQ multiplex PCR; in TCRdb, only in-frame clones are kept and a portion is missing. The sample has about 120,000 clones, around 82% seen once. This CDR3 has 12 amino acids. J was trimmed by 7 bases and V by 3 bases; bases with no gene match: 3. Germline CDR1 SGDLS, CDR2 YYNGEE. Time point in this sample: blood 2 weeks post-SBRT. Treatment of the sample: 15 Gy SBRT to primary tumor, nephrectomy 4 weeks later. After SBRT, blood was collected at 2 and 4 weeks, plus baseline. The material sequenced was blood, taken from a patient whose treatment included radiotherapy and nephrectomy. This TCR was recovered from a man aged 50-59 years with renal cell carcinoma. The chain links TRBV9 to TRBJ1-2; 7 nucleotides line up with TRBD1. The CDR3 DNA reads as TGTGCCAGCAGCGGACAGGGTCCTGGCTACACCTTC. Amino acid sequence: CASSGQGPGYTF. Filled out from reference TRBV9 and TRBJ1-2, the complete variable domain reads DSGVTQTPKHLITATGQRVTLRCSPRSGDLSVYWYQQSLDQGLQFLIQYYNGEERAKGNILERFSAQQFPDLHSELNLSSLELGDSALYFCASSGQGPGYTFGSGTRLTVV.